These 18 T cell receptor beta chains originate from one sample sequenced in a study of T-cell memory formation after mild COVID-19. TCRdb analysed the 5' RACE reads with MiXCR anew, one entry per CDR3 protein. The sample holds approximately 580,000 distinct CDR3 sequences, over 20% seen once. The sequenced material came from PBMCs or a T cell subset sorted from them (not recorded which). All receptors come from an adult woman who had mild COVID-19 (a few samples of this study predate the infection). Cell type and time point are not known.

This clonotype was detected many times. The V and J genes are TRBV5-4 and TRBJ2-2; D is unclear. The V gene's germline CDR1 is SGHNT and CDR2 YYREEE (reference sequence). This CDR3 has 17 amino acids. V was shortened by 2 bases and J by 2 bases, with 16 bases between the two germline ends. CDR3 amino acids: CASSFKAGKGNTGELFF. The CDR3 coding sequence is TGTGCCAGCAGCTTTAAGGCCGGCAAGGGAAACACCGGGGAGCTGTTTTTT.

This clonotype has a count of ten or more. J is TRBJ2-1 and V is TRBV24-1, with a possible D match to TRBD2 (7 bases). CDR3 size: 19 residues. The germline V gene has CDR1 KGHDR and CDR2 SFDVKD. Trimming stripped 8 bases from V and 2 bases from J, with 27 bases between. CDR3 region: CATMGTASSGGHTYNEQFF. Written as DNA, the CDR3 is TGTGCCACCATGGGAACGGCATCTTCCGGGGGGCATACCTACAATGAGCAGTTCTTC.

The CDR3 protein is CASSPSIPIQYF. Here the CDR3 DNA reads TGTGCCAGCAGTCCCAGCATCCCCATTCAGTACTTC. J is TRBJ2-4 and V is TRBV7-2; D gene uncertain. Germline CDR1 and CDR2: SGHTA and FQGNSA. The CDR3 covers 12 residues. Trimming cost V 6 bases and J 9 bases, with 12 bases left between them.

In this sample, this clonotype turned up a few times. The chain joins TRBV25-1 to TRBJ1-1; D might be TRBD1 (5 bases). Germline CDR1 and CDR2: MGHDK and SYGVNS. The V gene lost 1 base and the J gene lost 4 bases, with 16 bases spanning the gap. The CDR3 extends over 16 amino acids. CDR3 DNA: TGTGCCAGCAGTGAATGGAAACCTACCGGGGGCACTGAAGCTTTCTTT. Amino acids: CASSEWKPTGGTEAFF.

Details on this clonotype: A much larger clonotype is one base distant, so this may be a read error. The gene calls are TRBV5-1 and TRBJ2-7; tentatively, D is TRBD2 (6 bases). The CDR3 extends over 15 amino acids. V was cut by 4 bases and J by 3 bases, with 17 bases left in between. The germline gives CDR1 SGHRS, CDR2 YFSETQ. CDR3 residues: CASSLGAGSNYEQYF. The DNA of the CDR3 is TGCGCCAGCAGCCTTGGTGCGGGGAGTAACTACGAGCAGTACTTC.

This clonotype was seen only a few times. This rearrangement joins TRBV3-1 to TRBJ2-1, with a tentative D call TRBD2 (5 bases). Looked up from germline, CDR1 is LGHDT and CDR2 is YNNKEL (reference sequence). Deletions cut 2 bases from V and 6 bases from J, with 20 bases between. CDR3 size: 17 residues. The CDR3 DNA reads TGTGCCAGCAGCCAACCTGGACTGGACCTAATGGGCAATGAGCAGTTCTTC. Protein product: CASSQPGLDLMGNEQFF.

This chain links TRBV18 with TRBJ1-1, with a weak D call TRBD1 (6 bases). Trimming shortened V by 3 bases and J by 1 base, and 12 bases separated the two germline ends. The CDR3 is made up of 15 amino acids. From germline, CDR1 is KGHSH and CDR2 LQKENI. CDR3 in amino acids: CASSPYRAGNTEAFF. CDR3 in DNA: TGTGCCAGCTCACCCTACAGGGCCGGGAACACTGAAGCTTTCTTT. Full variable domain (outside the CDR3, taken from reference TRBV18 and TRBJ1-1): NAGVMQNPRHLVRRRGQEARLRCSPMKGHSHVYWYRQLPEEGLKFMVYLQKENIIDESGMPKERFSAEFPKEGPSILRIQQVVRGDSAAYFCASSPYRAGNTEAFFGQGTRLTVV.

This clonotype was detected only a few times. The chain links TRBV6-5 to TRBJ1-1; a weak D match, TRBD1 (5 bases). The CDR3 spans 16 residues. Deletions cut 0 bases from V and 2 bases from J, with 13 bases between. Germline CDR1 MNHEY, CDR2 SVGAGI. For the CDR3, the DNA is TGTGCCAGCAGTTACTCGGGGGTGAGGGCTAACACTGAAGCTTTCTTT. Translated: CASSYSGVRANTEAFF.

This clonotype was found a few times. This chain links TRBV6-7 with TRBJ1-1, with TRBD1 as a possible D gene (6 bases). TRBV6-7 is an ORF; its function is uncertain. V was cut by 0 bases and J by 1 base, with 9 bases left in between. CDR3 size: 15 residues. In DNA form, the CDR3 reads TGTGCCAGCAGTTACTCGCAGGGGACGAACACTGAAGCTTTCTTT. This gives the protein CASSYSQGTNTEAFF.

This chain links TRBV2 with TRBJ1-5, with 9 bases identical to TRBD1. In germline, CDR1 is SNHLY, CDR2 FYNNEI. The CDR3 covers 17 residues. J lost 0 bases, V lost 8 bases, and 11 bases had no gene match. The CDR3 sequence is CASGGTGRRYSNQPQHF. CDR3 in DNA: TGTGCCAGCGGTGGGACAGGGCGGAGGTATAGCAATCAGCCCCAGCATTTT.

The CDR3 is CASSPWANNEQYF. The CDR3 nucleotides read TGTGCCAGCAGCCCCTGGGCAAACAACGAGCAGTACTTC. The V gene is TRBV7-9, the J gene TRBJ2-7; D ambiguous. With 5 bases removed from V and 5 bases from J, the gap between germline ends came to 13 bases. Germline CDR1 SEHNR, CDR2 FQNEAQ (reference sequence). There are 13 residues in the CDR3.

CDR3 sequence: CASSGVAPPGANVLTF. CDR3 sequence (DNA): TGTGCCAGCAGCGGAGTCGCACCACCTGGGGCCAACGTCCTGACTTTC. The V gene is TRBV9, the J gene TRBJ2-6; D is ambiguous. In germline, CDR1 is SGDLS, CDR2 YYNGEE. The length of the CDR3 is 16 residues. V was cut by 3 bases and J by 2 bases, with 12 bases left in between.

This clonotype was recorded many times. The chain joins TRBV29-1 to TRBJ2-2, with 7 bases lining up with TRBD1. The CDR3 length is 13 residues. Germline V gene sequence: CDR1 SQVTM, CDR2 ANQGSEA. V lost 4 bases to trimming and J lost 4 bases; unmatched junction nucleotides: 3. CDR3 nucleotide sequence: TGCAGCGTTGCGAGGGGGCCCACCGGGGAGCTGTTTTTT. Translation gives CSVARGPTGELFF.

V usage is TRBV20-1 and J usage is TRBJ2-7; the match to TRBD2 covers 13 bases. The CDR3 spans 18 residues. J was trimmed by 1 base and V by 1 base; bases with no gene match: 10. Per germline, CDR1 DFQATT and CDR2 SNEGSKA (reference sequence). The CDR3 here is CSARVSTSGGAGSYEQYF. In DNA form, the CDR3 reads TGCAGTGCTAGAGTTAGTACTAGCGGGGGGGCCGGGTCCTACGAGCAGTACTTC.

The V and J genes are TRBV12-3 or TRBV12-4 and TRBJ2-1, with D possibly matching TRBD2 (5 bases). The CDR3 has 12 residues. V dropped 4 bases and J dropped 16 bases, with 17 bases sitting between them. The CDR3: CASSSGFPLLFF. In nucleotides, the CDR3 is TGTGCCAGCAGTTCGGGATTTCCCCTGCTTTTCTTC.

The V gene is TRBV4-1, the J gene TRBJ1-1; D is perhaps TRBD1 (5 bases). Germline CDR1 and CDR2: MGHRA and YSYEKL. CDR3 size: 16 residues. V was clipped by 3 bases and J by 1 base, with 15 bases between them. The CDR3 here is CASSHQKNRKNTEAFF. CDR3 nucleotide sequence: TGCGCCAGCAGCCACCAGAAAAACAGGAAGAACACTGAAGCTTTCTTT.

CDR3 sequence reads: CASSFRLAGAPDTQYF. DNA for the CDR3: TGTGCCAGCAGCTTCAGACTAGCGGGGGCCCCAGATACGCAGTATTTT. This chain links TRBV7-2 with TRBJ2-3, with TRBD2 matching over 12 bases. Germline CDR1 is SGHTA and CDR2 is FQGNSA. The CDR3 contains 16 residues. V was clipped by 3 bases and J by 4 bases; unmatched bases: 5.

The chain is built from TRBV5-4 and TRBJ1-4; D gene uncertain. CDR3 length: 16 amino acids. V was clipped by 2 bases and J by 1 base, with 12 bases between them. CDR1 is SGHNT, CDR2 YYREEE, per germline (reference sequence). CDR3 residues: CASSFGDFKTNEKLFF. DNA of the CDR3: TGTGCCAGCAGCTTTGGGGATTTCAAAACTAATGAAAAACTGTTTTTT.